This is a list of T cell receptor beta chains from one sample in a study of T cells in localized non-small cell lung cancer. Profiling relied on immunoSEQ multiplex PCR, and the TCRdb table lists in-frame clones only, not all of them. Of tens of thousands of clones detected, about 87% appear once; the ten largest clones hold about 15%. The specimen comprised peripheral blood, sampled before any cancer treatment. The receptors shown here come from a man aged 35 to 70 with stage I squamous cell lung carcinoma. Each CDR3 is given without its conserved first and last residue. Fields, in order: V gene, clone size, CDR3 protein. Some rows have no size entry. The others give once, few or many, or a class for an expanded clone.

TRBV18,NA,ASSLGLEGETQY
TRBV5-1,NA,ASSIGTGYYGYT
TRBV5-1,NA,ASSLVSDTQY
TRBV5-1,few,ASSLAASGSYNEQF
TRBV28,NA,ASSSHRDQPQH
TRBV30,NA,AWSPNLVMNTEAF
TRBV7-2,NA,ASSPREKGVEAF
TRBV6-4,NA,ASRSGGAGDTQY
TRBV18,NA,ASSPERGGHSYGYT
TRBV28,once,ASSFFPAKQVHGYT
TRBV27,once,ASSPNRGGVLLGNEQF
TRBV4-2,many,ASSQLPQGNNSPLH
TRBV5-4,NA,ASSFGVGQETQY
TRBV13,NA,ASSSDRDEQY
TRBV11-2,once,ASSFTENTEAF
TRBV11-2,few,ASSFAGGYGYT
TRBV7-2,NA,ASSLAQGHGNTIY
TRBV19,NA,ASSPPGFSNQPQH
TRBV6-4,NA,ASSALTGGNSPLH
TRBV6-1,NA,ASERRSNQPQH
TRBV30,NA,AWSDRGARPSETQY
TRBV7-8,NA,ASSLYVNTEAF
TRBV7-2,NA,ASSLGDRSNSPLH
TRBV5-1,NA,ASSLETDGSYGYT
TRBV28,NA,ASSPIGTLQMNTEAF
TRBV7-9,NA,ASSLAVSGNTIY
TRBV4-2,NA,ASSTQGDEQF
TRBV7-2,NA,ASSRQGQNNSPLH
TRBV14,NA,ASSRRGLAPPHYNEQF
TRBV6-1,NA,ASSPTGGNSPLH
TRBV6-5,NA,ASSHQGLGGNTIY
TRBV11-2,NA,ASSSRTGSEAF
TRBV6-1,NA,ATLLGAGNYNEQF
TRBV7-3,few,ASSDSGQSYEQY
TRBV5-1,NA,ASSSPQGGETQY